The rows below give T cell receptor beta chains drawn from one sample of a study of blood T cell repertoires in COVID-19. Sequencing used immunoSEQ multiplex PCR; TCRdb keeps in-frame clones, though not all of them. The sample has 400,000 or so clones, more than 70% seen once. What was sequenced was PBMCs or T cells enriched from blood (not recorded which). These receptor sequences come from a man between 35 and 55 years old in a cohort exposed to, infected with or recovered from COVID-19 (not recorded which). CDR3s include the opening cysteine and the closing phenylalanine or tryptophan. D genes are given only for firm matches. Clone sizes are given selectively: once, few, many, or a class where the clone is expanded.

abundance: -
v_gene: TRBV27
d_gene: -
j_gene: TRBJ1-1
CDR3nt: TGTGCCAGCAGTTTAAAAGGACAGACCACTGAAGCTTTCTTT
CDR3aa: CASSLKGQTTEAFF

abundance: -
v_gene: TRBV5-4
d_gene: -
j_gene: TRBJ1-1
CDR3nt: TGTGCCAGCAGCTTGGAACAGGGTATCGCTGAAGCTTTCTTT
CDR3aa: CASSLEQGIAEAFF

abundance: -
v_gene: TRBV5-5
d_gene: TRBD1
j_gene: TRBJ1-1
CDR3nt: TGTGCCAGCAGCACCCAGGGGGACACTGAAGCTTTCTTT
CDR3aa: CASSTQGDTEAFF

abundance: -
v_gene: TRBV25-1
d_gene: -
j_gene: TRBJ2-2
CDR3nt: TGTGCCAGCAGTGAGAGGGAGAAGGACGGGGAGCTGTTTTTT
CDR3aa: CASSEREKDGELFF

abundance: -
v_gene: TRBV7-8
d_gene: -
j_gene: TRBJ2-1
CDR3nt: TGTGCCAGCAGCTCCGCGGCCCCCAATGAGCAGTTCTTC
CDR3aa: CASSSAAPNEQFF

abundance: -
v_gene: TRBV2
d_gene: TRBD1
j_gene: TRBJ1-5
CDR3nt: TGTGCCAGCAGTGATAAGGGACAGGGGGCGATTCAGCCCCAGCATTTT
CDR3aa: CASSDKGQGAIQPQHF

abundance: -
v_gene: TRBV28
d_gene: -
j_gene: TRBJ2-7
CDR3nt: TGTGCCAGCAGTTTATGGGGTCGAGGGAGCTCCTACGAGCAGTACTTC
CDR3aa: CASSLWGRGSSYEQYF

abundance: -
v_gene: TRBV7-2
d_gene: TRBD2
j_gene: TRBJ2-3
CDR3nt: TGTGCCAGCAGCCCAGGACTAGCGCAAGATACGCAGTATTTT
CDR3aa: CASSPGLAQDTQYF

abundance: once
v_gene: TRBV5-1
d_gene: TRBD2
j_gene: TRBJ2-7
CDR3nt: TGCGCCAGCAGCTTGTGGGGTCGCGGACTAGCGGGAGGGCGGGCCTACGAGCAGTACTTC
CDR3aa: CASSLWGRGLAGGRAYEQYF

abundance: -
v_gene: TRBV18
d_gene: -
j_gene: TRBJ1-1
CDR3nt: TGTGCCAGCTCACCTTCAGGGGCACCGTACCAAGCTTTCTTT
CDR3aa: CASSPSGAPYQAFF

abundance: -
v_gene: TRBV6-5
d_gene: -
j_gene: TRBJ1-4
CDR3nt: TGTGCCAGCAGCTCCTTACAGGGTTGGAATGAAAAACTGTTTTTT
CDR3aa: CASSSLQGWNEKLFF

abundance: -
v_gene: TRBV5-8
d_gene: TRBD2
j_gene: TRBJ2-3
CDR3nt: TGTGCCAGCAGCCCGACTAGCGGGAGGAGAACAGATACGCAGTATTTT
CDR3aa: CASSPTSGRRTDTQYF

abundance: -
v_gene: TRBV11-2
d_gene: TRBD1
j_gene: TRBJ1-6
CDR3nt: TGTGCCAGCAGCTTAGGGACAGGGATTGACTCACCCCTCCACTTT
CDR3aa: CASSLGTGIDSPLHF

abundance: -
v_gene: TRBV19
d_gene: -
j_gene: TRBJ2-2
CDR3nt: TGTGCCAGTACCCTTCTCGGGAGCACCGGGGAGCTGTTTTTT
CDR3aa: CASTLLGSTGELFF

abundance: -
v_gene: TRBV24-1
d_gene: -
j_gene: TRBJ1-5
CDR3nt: TGTGCCACCAGTGGTACAGGACGGGGCAATCAGCCCCAGCATTTT
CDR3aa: CATSGTGRGNQPQHF

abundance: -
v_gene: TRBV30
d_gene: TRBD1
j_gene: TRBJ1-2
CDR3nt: TGTGCCTGGAAGCGGACAGGGGTCCCCTATGGCTACACCTTC
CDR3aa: CAWKRTGVPYGYTF

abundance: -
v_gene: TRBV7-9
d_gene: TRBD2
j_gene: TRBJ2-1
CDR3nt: TGTGCCAGCAGCTTAACGCGGCGGGAGGAGGGGAGCTCCTACAATGAGCAGTTCTTC
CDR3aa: CASSLTRREEGSSYNEQFF

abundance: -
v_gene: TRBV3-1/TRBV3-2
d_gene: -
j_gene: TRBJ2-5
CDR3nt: TGTGCCAGCAGCCAAAGGGGTCAAGAGACCCAGTACTTC
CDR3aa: CASSQRGQETQYF

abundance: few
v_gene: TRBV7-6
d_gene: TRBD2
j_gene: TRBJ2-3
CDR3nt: TGTGCCAGCAGCACGACTAGCGGCCCCACAGATACGCAGTATTTT
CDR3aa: CASSTTSGPTDTQYF

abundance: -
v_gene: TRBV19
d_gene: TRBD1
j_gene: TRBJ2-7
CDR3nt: TGTGCCAGTAGTATAGGGGGGACAGGGCCCTACGAGCAGTACTTC
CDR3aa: CASSIGGTGPYEQYF

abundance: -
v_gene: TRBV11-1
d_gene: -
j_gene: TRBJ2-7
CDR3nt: TGTGCCAGCAGCTTAGGCGGGATGACCTACGAGCAGTACTTC
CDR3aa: CASSLGGMTYEQYF

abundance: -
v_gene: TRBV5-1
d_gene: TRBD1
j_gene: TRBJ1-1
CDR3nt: TGCGCCAGCAGCCCCCAGGGGGCGCCGGCCACTGAAGCTTTCTTT
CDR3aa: CASSPQGAPATEAFF

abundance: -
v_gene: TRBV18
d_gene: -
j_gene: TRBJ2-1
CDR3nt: TGTGCCAGCTCACCCCCGGGACTTTACTACAATGAGCAGTTCTTC
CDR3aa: CASSPPGLYYNEQFF

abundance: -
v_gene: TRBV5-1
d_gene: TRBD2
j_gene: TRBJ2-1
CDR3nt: TGCGCCAGCAGCTTTTCCGGGACTAGCGGGAGTAAGAATGAGCAGTTCTTC
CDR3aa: CASSFSGTSGSKNEQFF

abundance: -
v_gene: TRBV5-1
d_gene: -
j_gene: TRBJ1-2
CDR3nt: TGCGCCAGCACTTCTGCGGGCCGGAGCTACACCTTC
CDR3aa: CASTSAGRSYTF

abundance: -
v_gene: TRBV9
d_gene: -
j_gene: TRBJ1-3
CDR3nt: TGTGCCAGCAGCGTAGCTGTGCCCCGAGGGCCTGGAAACACCATATATTTT
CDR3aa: CASSVAVPRGPGNTIYF

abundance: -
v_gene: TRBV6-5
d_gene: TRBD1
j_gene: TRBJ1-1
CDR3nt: TGTGCCAGCAGTCCCAGACAGGGAAGAGACACTGAAGCTTTCTTT
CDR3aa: CASSPRQGRDTEAFF

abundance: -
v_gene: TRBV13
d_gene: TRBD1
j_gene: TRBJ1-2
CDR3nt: TGTGCCAGCAGCATACAGGGGACCAACTATGGCTACACCTTC
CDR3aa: CASSIQGTNYGYTF

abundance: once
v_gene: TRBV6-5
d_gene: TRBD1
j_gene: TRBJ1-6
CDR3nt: TGTGCCAGCAGTTACTCGTACCAGGGGGATTCACCCCTCCACTTT
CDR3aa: CASSYSYQGDSPLHF

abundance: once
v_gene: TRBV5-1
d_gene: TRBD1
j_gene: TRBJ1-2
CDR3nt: TGCGCCAGCAGTTCGACAGGGGGTGATGGCTACACCTTC
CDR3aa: CASSSTGGDGYTF

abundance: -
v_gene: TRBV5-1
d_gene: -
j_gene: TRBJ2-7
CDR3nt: TGCGCCAGCAGTCGTTCGACGGAGGGATACTACGAGCAGTACTTC
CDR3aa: CASSRSTEGYYEQYF

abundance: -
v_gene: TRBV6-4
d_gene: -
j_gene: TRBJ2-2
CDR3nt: TGTGCCAGCAGTGAAGTACTAGGCACCGGGGAGCTGTTTTTT
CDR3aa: CASSEVLGTGELFF

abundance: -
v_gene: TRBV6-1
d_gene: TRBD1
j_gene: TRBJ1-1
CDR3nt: TGTGCCAGCAGTGACCGCAGGGGGTTAGGCACTGAAGCTTTCTTT
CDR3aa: CASSDRRGLGTEAFF

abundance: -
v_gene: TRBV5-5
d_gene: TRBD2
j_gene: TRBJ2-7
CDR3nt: TGTGCCAGCGCGACACCGGCCCGGGGGGGCGAGCAGTACTTC
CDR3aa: CASATPARGGEQYF

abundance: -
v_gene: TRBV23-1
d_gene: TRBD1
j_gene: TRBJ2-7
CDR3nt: TGCGCCAGCAGTCACCCCGGGACAGGGGATTACGAGCAGTACTTC
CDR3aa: CASSHPGTGDYEQYF

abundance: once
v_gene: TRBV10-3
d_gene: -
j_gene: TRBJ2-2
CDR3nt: TGTGCCACTTCCAGTGTGGGAGGGGGTACCGGGGAGCTGTTTTTT
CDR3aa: CATSSVGGGTGELFF

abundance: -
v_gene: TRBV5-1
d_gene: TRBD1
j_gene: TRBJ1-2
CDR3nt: TGCGCCAGCAGCCTCCTCCCCGGGACAGACTATGGCTACACCTTC
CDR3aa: CASSLLPGTDYGYTF